This TCR beta chain was recovered during a study of graft-versus-host responses after intestinal transplantation. Looking at the study overall: Each of the recipients got a multivisceral, liver-intestinal, or isolated intestinal transplant. Notes on the study in general: Detection of GvH clones occurred in recipient marrow, and some had their first appearance in ileum or blood. The study associated peak circulating GvH clone levels with early post-transplant HvG declines.

Method: immunoSEQ multiplex PCR; TCRdb's copy keeps in-frame clones and lacks some. Found here are about 120,000 clones, 85% to 95% of them singletons; the top ten hold over 2.5%. With respect to this clone: Its antigen is not known.

The germline CDR1 and CDR2 sequences are MNHEY and SVGAGI. Trimming at V came to 4 bases and at J to 6 bases, leaving 3 bases not matched to a gene. This CDR3 spans 14 amino acids. V gene TRBV6-5 combines with J gene TRBJ2-2, with 9 nucleotides matching TRBD1. The sample consisted of unstimulated CD8+ T cells sorted from spleen or lymph node cells, taken before intestinal transplant. The sequence came from a human donor who received an intestinal transplant. The CDR3 nucleotides are TGTGCCAGCAGTTTAACAGGGGGCTCCGGGGAGCTGTTTTTT. Residues: CASSLTGGSGELFF.